This entry concerns a single TCR beta chain. The antigen this receptor binds is unknown. No much larger clonotype is one base removed from it; base qualities were not supplied. Donors were healthy HIV-negative adults with no recently reported acute infections or vaccinations. Every donor was a Caucasian adult residing in Nashville, Tennessee, USA. Magnetic negative selection was used to enrich CD4+ T cells, after which naive cells were positively selected on CD45RA and the negative fraction became the memory subset. After blood collection by leukapheresis, PBMCs were isolated using Ficoll-Histopaque density gradient centrifugation and then cryopreserved in the vapor phase of liquid nitrogen. Analytical flow cytometry was used to check the purity and quantity of each magnetically sorted T cell population. Genomic DNA was isolated from every sorted fraction and measured by UV absorbance on a Nanodrop 2000c.

Using the deep immunoSEQ assay, multiplex PCR amplified TCR CDR3 regions from genomic DNA. Extracted genomic DNA from each cell subset was distributed evenly across all wells of several immunoSEQ 96-well plates, and each plate was treated as a replicate. For sorted subsets, approximately 200 ng of genomic DNA, equivalent to around 29,000 T cell genomes, went into each replicate PCR. Purified libraries were quantified with a Qubit 3.0 fluorometer, sized on a Bioanalyzer 2100, and re-quantified with the KAPA Library Quantification kit. Every immunoSEQ 96-well plate was sequenced on a dedicated single-read 150-cycle Illumina NextSeq 550 flow cell. As for how the authors treated the data: The immunoSEQ output contained only junctional sequences without quality scores, so filtering could not match that applied to full-length reads. To assign V/J genes and CDR3, sequences were annotated against IMGT germline references using PyIR, a Python wrapper for IgBLAST v1.9. Any read was removed if the V/J assignment was weak (E-value above 1e-6), the CDR3 was missing, or the read contained stop codons, out-of-frame junctions, or ambiguous translated residues. V3J clonotypes were defined by identical inferred V gene, J gene, and CDR3 amino acid sequence. Percentage overlap between repertoires was calculated by dividing the number of shared unique clonotypes by the size of the smaller repertoire. Three approaches were used to assess repertoire richness: RTK rarefaction, the Chao1 estimator, and Recon v2.1 estimates of unobserved clonotypes. For all TCRbeta clonotypes obtained by the gDNA method from a few donors, generation probabilities were computed with OLGA. The clones in this table, taken by TCRdb from immuneACCESS, are in-frame only. Not every clone is retained; where verified, under half of the shortfall comes from an unresolved V gene, and the cause of the rest is unknown. That table gives V, J and clone size, and the DNA gave D and trimming. The sample yields hundreds of thousands of clones; approximately 79% were counted once. More than 1.5% of the sample goes to the ten largest clones.

This record comes from a study of shared clonotypes between healthy human individuals (dated by TCRdb to about 2020). Context from the whole study: The cohort included a few men and a couple of women between 18 and 49 years of age. To estimate repertoire size and how much clonotypes are shared between individuals, the study performed deep sequencing of blood TCR repertoires from five healthy adults. To increase sequencing depth and limit assay-specific biases, TCR repertoire library preparation and sequencing were carried out by different laboratories using diverse techniques. Each donor's leukapheresis produced roughly between roughly 0.85 and 9.5 billion PBMCs. Per donor, three plates each were used for CD4 naive and CD4 memory, two for CD8 naive, and one for CD8 memory. Overall study results and their limits: Naive subsets generally had larger estimated clonotype richness than memory subsets. Pairwise subsampling led to the expectation that sequencing depth would affect the degree of clonotype sharing among donors. Across a few donors, around 5% of naive CD4, roughly 3.4% of naive CD8, about 2.3% of memory CD4, and roughly 0.4% of memory CD8 clonotypes were shared. Incomplete sequencing was indicated by rarefaction of sorted-subset datasets, despite the large sequencing depth. Higher generation probabilities were observed for clonotypes shared by all four sorted-subset donors than for non-shared clonotypes. The small number of donors limited the genetic and exposure-history diversity represented. Sampling was restricted to blood, and TCR repertoires in tissues likely differ from the TCR repertoires found in blood.

This TCR was recovered from a woman aged 25 to 45 in good health. Sequenced input: memory CD4+ T cells sorted from blood. According to the study, the label for this sample's cell subset or site signals: CD45RA-negative fraction.

The DNA sequence is given as TGTGCCAGCAGATGGACTAGCGGAAACGGGGAGCTGTTTTTT. This translates into CASRWTSGNGELFF. The rearrangement joined TRBV11-2 to TRBJ2-2; TRBD2 matches 10 bases in the middle. V trim: 6 bases; J trim: 7 bases; unmatched bases: 5. Taken from the germline V gene, the CDR1 and CDR2 loops are SGHAT and FQNNGV. The CDR3 runs 14 amino acids, cysteine and phenylalanine included. Solely the CDR3 DNA is kept, with 42 bases framed from the first base. The variable domain in full, with residues beyond the CDR3 obtained from the reference TRBV11-2 and TRBJ2-2 genes, is EAGVAQSPRYKIIEKRQSVAFWCNPISGHATLYWYQQILGQGPKLLIQFQNNGVVDDSQLPKDRFSAERLKGVDSTLKIQPAKLEDSAVYLCASRWTSGNGELFFGEGSRLTVL.